A selection of T cell receptor beta chains follows, all from one sample in a study of post-analysis software for immune sequencing data. MiXCR, applied by TCRdb to the PCR reads, yields one record per CDR3 protein. This table holds 150,000 to 200,000 distinct CDR3 sequences, 30% found once. Material: blood. Receptors were obtained from a girl aged 10 to 17 with multiple sclerosis. The CDR3 runs from the conserved cysteine through the conserved F or W. The D gene is left open where the match is weak. Clone size, where shown, is once, few, many, or a class for clones that have expanded.

clone_size	d_call	j_call	v_call	cdr3_aa	cdr3_nt
many	-	TRBJ2-6	TRBV7-2	CASSPFYTGANVLTF	TGTGCCAGCAGCCCGTTTTACACTGGGGCCAACGTCCTGACTTTC
many	-	TRBJ2-1	TRBV10-3	CAITAETYNEQFF	TGTGCCATCACCGCGGAGACCTACAATGAGCAGTTCTTC
-	-	TRBJ2-5	TRBV7-9	CASSSGEGVGTQYF	TGTGCCAGCAGCTCGGGCGAGGGGGTAGGGACCCAGTACTTC
few	-	TRBJ2-3	TRBV20-1	CSARRGTTSTDTQYF	TGCAGTGCCCGGAGGGGGACTACAAGCACAGATACGCAGTATTTT
many	TRBD2	TRBJ2-3	TRBV29-1	CSVEMIAGGSDTQYF	TGCAGCGTTGAAATGATAGCGGGAGGGTCGGATACGCAGTATTTT
-	-	TRBJ2-2	TRBV5-1	CTSSPGASRELFF	TGCACCAGCAGCCCCGGGGCATCGAGGGAGCTGTTTTTT
-	TRBD2	TRBJ2-7	TRBV5-1	CASSAGGKLNEQYF	TGCGCCAGCAGTGCGGGGGGGAAACTCAATGAGCAGTACTTC
many	TRBD2	TRBJ2-7	TRBV12-3/TRBV12-4	CASRLARTYEQYF	TGTGCCAGCCGACTAGCGAGGACCTACGAGCAGTACTTC
-	-	TRBJ1-1	TRBV20-1	CGGLRTNTEAFF	TGCGGCGGGCTGCGTACAAACACTGAAGCTTTCTTT
many	-	TRBJ2-1	TRBV6-6	CASSYPVGLAHNEQFF	TGTGCCAGCAGTTACCCGGTCGGTCTAGCTCACAATGAGCAGTTCTTC
many	-	TRBJ2-3	TRBV12-3/TRBV12-4	CASSRLLALTDTQYF	TGTGCCAGCAGTAGACTCCTGGCGCTCACAGATACGCAGTATTTT
-	-	TRBJ2-1	TRBV5-1	CASTAPHNEQFF	TGCGCCAGCACAGCGCCCCACAATGAGCAGTTCTTC
-	-	TRBJ2-7	TRBV18	CASSPTRGYEQYF	TGTGCCAGCTCACCAACTAGGGGCTACGAGCAGTACTTC
many	-	TRBJ2-7	TRBV29-1	CSVDLSGPGEQYF	TGCAGCGTTGATTTATCAGGGCCCGGGGAGCAGTACTTC
-	-	TRBJ1-4	TRBV5-1	CASSLGVLATNEKLFF	TGCGCCAGCAGCTTAGGGGTACTTGCAACTAATGAAAAACTGTTTTTT
many	-	TRBJ2-1	TRBV7-2	CASRLPHDSVPYNEQFF	TGTGCCAGCAGGCTACCTCACGACTCCGTACCCTACAATGAGCAGTTCTTC
-	-	TRBJ2-5	TRBV7-9	CASSLVKAQRHQETQYF	TGTGCCAGCAGCTTAGTGAAAGCACAACGTCACCAAGAGACCCAGTACTTC
many	TRBD1	TRBJ2-4	TRBV5-1	CASSLATGSQNIQYF	TGCGCCAGCAGCTTGGCGACAGGGTCCCAAAACATTCAGTACTTC
many	-	TRBJ2-7	TRBV4-1	CASSQGRGGTYEQYF	TGCGCCAGCAGCCAAGGAAGGGGGGGCACCTACGAGCAGTACTTC
-	-	TRBJ2-7	TRBV24-1	CATRAPRRTVDSSYNEQYF	TGTGCCACCAGAGCCCCCCGTCGAACCGTTGATAGCTCCTACAATGAGCAGTACTTC
many	-	TRBJ1-6	TRBV6-5	CASSYSINVDSPLHF	TGTGCCAGCAGTTACTCGATAAATGTAGATTCACCCCTCCACTTT
-	TRBD2	TRBJ2-3	TRBV20-1	CSARDYLAGADTQYF	TGCAGTGCTAGAGATTACCTAGCGGGAGCAGATACGCAGTATTTT
many	-	TRBJ2-7	TRBV29-1	CSVARTETYEQYF	TGCAGCGTTGCGAGGACCGAGACCTACGAGCAGTACTTC
-	-	TRBJ2-7	TRBV14	CASSQDLFRDFQDEQYF	TGTGCCAGCAGCCAAGATCTTTTTAGAGATTTTCAGGACGAGCAGTACTTC
few	-	TRBJ2-7	TRBV29-1	CSVGSGVHEQYF	TGCAGCGTTGGAAGTGGGGTCCATGAGCAGTACTTC
-	TRBD2	TRBJ2-7	TRBV5-1	CASNPGGSSYEQYF	TGCGCCAGCAACCCGGGGGGGAGCTCCTACGAGCAGTACTTC
few	TRBD2	TRBJ2-5	TRBV7-2	CASSPTGGDMMTQYF	TGTGCCAGCAGCCCTACGGGGGGTGACATGATGACCCAGTACTTC
-	TRBD2	TRBJ2-1	TRBV29-1	CSVEAPGEAGVHEQFF	TGCAGCGTTGAAGCCCCGGGGGAAGCGGGAGTCCATGAGCAGTTCTTC
-	TRBD1	TRBJ2-7	TRBV4-1	CASSQDPGTGGRYEQYF	TGCGCCAGCAGCCAGGACCCCGGGACAGGAGGTCGCTACGAGCAGTACTTC
many	TRBD2	TRBJ2-7	TRBV7-2	CASSADPLAGGFEQYF	TGTGCCAGCAGCGCGGACCCTCTAGCGGGAGGGTTCGAGCAGTACTTC
few	-	TRBJ2-2	TRBV5-6	CASSSRLRQVFFTGELFF	TGTGCCAGCAGCTCGCGGCTTAGACAGGTTTTTTTCACCGGGGAGCTGTTTTTT
many	-	TRBJ2-7	TRBV20-1	CSARDRDHYEQYF	TGCAGTGCTAGAGACCGGGATCATTACGAGCAGTACTTC
-	-	TRBJ2-7	TRBV30	CAWSEQLYEQYF	TGTGCCTGGAGTGAACAGTTGTACGAGCAGTACTTC
-	TRBD1	TRBJ1-2	TRBV27	CASSLGTGRDYTF	TGTGCCAGCAGTTTGGGGACAGGGCGCGACTACACCTTC
many	-	TRBJ2-1	TRBV7-2	CASSLQRLVINEQFF	TGTGCCAGCAGCTTACAGCGTCTAGTGATCAATGAGCAGTTCTTC
-	-	TRBJ1-3	TRBV12-5	CASGLYFTTGGNTIYF	TGTGCTAGTGGTTTGTACTTTACTACTGGGGGAAACACCATATATTTT
few	TRBD2	TRBJ2-1	TRBV28	CASSLIPGGSNEQFF	TGTGCCAGCAGCCTTATCCCGGGAGGGTCCAATGAGCAGTTCTTC
-	TRBD1	TRBJ1-2	TRBV6-6	CASSYSETGAFYGYTF	TGTGCCAGCAGTTACTCAGAGACAGGGGCCTTCTATGGCTACACCTTC
-	TRBD2	TRBJ2-5	TRBV10-3	CAISQRLAGVPPFGTQYF	TGTGCCATCAGCCAGAGACTAGCAGGAGTTCCGCCTTTCGGGACCCAGTACTTC
-	-	TRBJ1-2	TRBV9	CASSASGPHREGYTF	TGTGCCAGCAGCGCATCCGGACCCCACCGAGAGGGCTACACCTTC
many	TRBD2	TRBJ2-1	TRBV27	CASSPTSGTTYNEQFF	TGTGCCAGCAGTCCCACTTCGGGGACTACCTACAATGAGCAGTTCTTC